This T cell receptor beta chain stems from a study of immune heterogeneity within non-small cell lung tumors. Study at large: Of the tumors, several were squamous cell, 10 non-squamous, and 1 not otherwise specified. Findings and caveats of the study: The study found high-frequency T-cell receptor beta clonotypes largely distinct between individual patients. Alongside site-unique high-frequency clones, identical dominant CDR3 beta clonotypes recurred across tumor sites within a patient.

The authors amplified TCR beta CDR3 by multiplex PCR with 32 V and 13 J primers. One entry per CDR3 protein, called by TCRdb with MiXCR from the multiplex PCR reads. Of 25,000 to 40,000 distinct CDR3 sequences detected, about 29% appear once; the ten largest clones hold 3% to 4.5%. This CDR3 spans 12 amino acids. The V segment lost 6 bases and the J segment 16 bases; nucleotides outside the gene matches: 7. Bulk tumor genomic DNA, 500 to 600 ng per sample, was used as template. In surgery, several biopsies were collected from each primary tumor at widely spaced sites. Enrolled patients presented with newly diagnosed, previously untreated non-small cell lung cancer and underwent curative surgery. Concerning this clonotype itself: Its matching antigen is unknown.

The sequence derives from a man aged 35 to 55 with non-small cell lung cancer. The source material was lung tumor tissue. The rearrangement links TRBV12-3 or TRBV12-4 to TRBJ2-1; TRBD2 aligns across 12 bases. CDR3 region: CASSTGLAGSFF. CDR3 sequence (DNA): TGTGCCAGCAGCACCGGACTAGCGGGGAGTTTCTTC.